The rows below give T cell receptor beta chains drawn from one sample of a study of blood T cell repertoires in COVID-19. The method was immunoSEQ multiplex PCR; TCRdb's version includes in-frame clones alone and lacks a portion of them. The sample shows about 120,000 clones, roughly 69% of them seen only once. Sequencing was performed on peripheral blood. These receptors were taken from an older woman with acute or convalescent COVID-19. CDR3s include the opening cysteine and the closing phenylalanine or tryptophan. Clone sizes are given selectively: once, few, many, or a class where the clone is expanded.

v_gene: TRBV5-4; abundance: few; CDR3aa: CASRPGTGGAAKGYTF
v_gene: TRBV28; abundance: .; CDR3aa: CASSLLRTGGIYGYTF
v_gene: TRBV4-1; abundance: .; CDR3aa: CASSQDGASGNTDTQYF
v_gene: TRBV28; abundance: .; CDR3aa: CASRTGTGVYGYTF
v_gene: TRBV11-3; abundance: .; CDR3aa: CASSLDSSYNEQFF
v_gene: TRBV29-1; abundance: many; CDR3aa: CSVEISNEQFF
v_gene: TRBV5-1; abundance: many; CDR3aa: CASSLGDNEQYF
v_gene: TRBV5-5; abundance: once; CDR3aa: CASSFRTGTENTIYF
v_gene: TRBV6-4; abundance: .; CDR3aa: CASSDSSGSYNEQFF
v_gene: TRBV5-6; abundance: .; CDR3aa: CASSLRGGVIAGANVLTF
v_gene: TRBV9; abundance: .; CDR3aa: CASSPSAGFTNYGYTF
v_gene: TRBV5-1; abundance: .; CDR3aa: CASSLSPKGGQETQYF
v_gene: TRBV5-1; abundance: .; CDR3aa: CASSLGTKTDTQYF
v_gene: TRBV6-2/TRBV6-3; abundance: .; CDR3aa: CASSYLGTSPFQETQYF
v_gene: TRBV28; abundance: .; CDR3aa: CASRDGKNTEAFF
v_gene: TRBV28; abundance: .; CDR3aa: CASSLNGLYNQPQHF
v_gene: TRBV10-2; abundance: few; CDR3aa: CASRGAGGKNEQFF
v_gene: TRBV6-6; abundance: .; CDR3aa: CASSLPGHQNTEAFF
v_gene: TRBV7-7; abundance: .; CDR3aa: CASSSYSGGTAFF
v_gene: TRBV13; abundance: .; CDR3aa: CASSLASGRGARNEQFF
v_gene: TRBV9; abundance: .; CDR3aa: CASSVDGRGKLFF
v_gene: TRBV7-8; abundance: .; CDR3aa: CASSVIAAYNEQFF
v_gene: TRBV19; abundance: few; CDR3aa: CASTSSWTAGNTIYF
v_gene: TRBV5-4; abundance: few; CDR3aa: CASSSGTFLTGDGYTF
v_gene: TRBV25-1; abundance: few; CDR3aa: CASSDGPSPLHF
v_gene: TRBV7-9; abundance: .; CDR3aa: CASSLGGEFEAFF
v_gene: TRBV3-1/TRBV3-2; abundance: .; CDR3aa: CASSKGQGGFDTEAFF
v_gene: TRBV3-1/TRBV3-2; abundance: .; CDR3aa: CASSHLQGKVDSPLHF
v_gene: TRBV7-2; abundance: .; CDR3aa: CASSPLAGGTTQYF
v_gene: TRBV27; abundance: .; CDR3aa: CASSFQGSPPVWTQYF
v_gene: TRBV7-2; abundance: .; CDR3aa: CASSLGAQEGYEQYF
v_gene: TRBV27; abundance: .; CDR3aa: CASSSQGGLNTEAFF
v_gene: TRBV29-1; abundance: once; CDR3aa: CSVATGMNTEAFF
v_gene: TRBV18; abundance: .; CDR3aa: CASSHGTSGTDTQYF
v_gene: TRBV6-5; abundance: once; CDR3aa: CASSYSPATNEKLFF
v_gene: TRBV28; abundance: few; CDR3aa: CASSSDTEAFF
v_gene: TRBV6-5; abundance: .; CDR3aa: CASSPRGQGAHEQYF
v_gene: TRBV11-1; abundance: .; CDR3aa: CASSLGGQGTYNEQFF
v_gene: TRBV4-1; abundance: .; CDR3aa: CASSFRLDGEQFF
v_gene: TRBV11-1; abundance: .; CDR3aa: CASSRGTADLYGYTF
v_gene: TRBV7-9; abundance: .; CDR3aa: CASSFTGLGNEKLFF
v_gene: TRBV7-3; abundance: .; CDR3aa: CASSLWGGVSYTEAFF
v_gene: TRBV9; abundance: .; CDR3aa: CASTLAGEGTDTQYF
v_gene: TRBV29-1; abundance: .; CDR3aa: CSVSRGSYEQYF
v_gene: TRBV30; abundance: few; CDR3aa: CAWSEGYGYTF
v_gene: TRBV29-1; abundance: .; CDR3aa: CSVEEGVGTDTQYF
v_gene: TRBV24-1; abundance: .; CDR3aa: CATSTRSINEQFF
v_gene: TRBV3-1/TRBV3-2; abundance: .; CDR3aa: CASSRLQSSYNEQFF
v_gene: TRBV18; abundance: .; CDR3aa: CASSLDRMGLNTDTQYF
v_gene: TRBV11-1; abundance: .; CDR3aa: CASSPNSGRGTDTQYF
v_gene: TRBV10-2; abundance: .; CDR3aa: CASRMGLAGGPGEQFF
v_gene: TRBV4-2; abundance: .; CDR3aa: CASSQDLVGAGSPLHF
v_gene: TRBV4-1; abundance: .; CDR3aa: CASSQGLSRGGSYNEQFF
v_gene: TRBV29-1; abundance: .; CDR3aa: CSTAYSTDTQYF
v_gene: TRBV7-9; abundance: few; CDR3aa: CASSNRANYGYTF